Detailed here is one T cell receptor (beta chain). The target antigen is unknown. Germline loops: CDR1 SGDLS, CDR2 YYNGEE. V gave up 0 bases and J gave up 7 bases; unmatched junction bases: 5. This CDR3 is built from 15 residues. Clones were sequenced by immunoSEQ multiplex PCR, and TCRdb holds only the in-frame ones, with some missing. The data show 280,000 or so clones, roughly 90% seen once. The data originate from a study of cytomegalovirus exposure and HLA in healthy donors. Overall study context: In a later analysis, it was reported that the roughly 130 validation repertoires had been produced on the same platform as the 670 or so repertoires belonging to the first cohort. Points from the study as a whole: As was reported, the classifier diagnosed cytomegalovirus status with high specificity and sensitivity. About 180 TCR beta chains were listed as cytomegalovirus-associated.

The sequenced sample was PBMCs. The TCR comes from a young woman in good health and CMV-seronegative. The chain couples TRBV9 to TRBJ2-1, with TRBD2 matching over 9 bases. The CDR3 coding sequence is TGTGCCAGCAGCGTAGGCGGGAGGGCCGGTAATGAGCAGTTCTTC. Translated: CASSVGGRAGNEQFF.